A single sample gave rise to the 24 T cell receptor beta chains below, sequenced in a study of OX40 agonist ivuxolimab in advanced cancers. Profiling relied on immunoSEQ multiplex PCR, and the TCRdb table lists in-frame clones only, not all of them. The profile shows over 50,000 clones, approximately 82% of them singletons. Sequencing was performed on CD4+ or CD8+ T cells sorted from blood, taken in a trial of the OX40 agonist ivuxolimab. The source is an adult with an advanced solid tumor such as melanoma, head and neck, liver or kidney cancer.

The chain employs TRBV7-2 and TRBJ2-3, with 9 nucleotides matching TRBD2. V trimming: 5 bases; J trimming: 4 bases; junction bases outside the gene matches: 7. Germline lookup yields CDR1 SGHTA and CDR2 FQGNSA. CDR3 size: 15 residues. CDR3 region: CASSEVAGVADTQYF. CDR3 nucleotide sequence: TGTGCCAGCAGCGAAGTAGCGGGAGTGGCAGATACGCAGTATTTT.

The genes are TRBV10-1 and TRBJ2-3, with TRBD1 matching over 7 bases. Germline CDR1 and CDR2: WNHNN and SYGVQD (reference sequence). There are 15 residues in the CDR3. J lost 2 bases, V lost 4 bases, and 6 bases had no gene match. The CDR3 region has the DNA TGCGCCAGCAGTGCCCAGGGGGAATACACAGATACGCAGTATTTT. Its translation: CASSAQGEYTDTQYF.

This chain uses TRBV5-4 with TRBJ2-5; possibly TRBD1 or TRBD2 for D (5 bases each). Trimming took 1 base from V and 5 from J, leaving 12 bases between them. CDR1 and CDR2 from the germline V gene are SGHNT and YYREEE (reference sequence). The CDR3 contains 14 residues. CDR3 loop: CASSLYLAGETQYF. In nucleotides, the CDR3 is TGTGCCAGCAGCTTGTACCTAGCAGGGGAGACCCAGTACTTC.

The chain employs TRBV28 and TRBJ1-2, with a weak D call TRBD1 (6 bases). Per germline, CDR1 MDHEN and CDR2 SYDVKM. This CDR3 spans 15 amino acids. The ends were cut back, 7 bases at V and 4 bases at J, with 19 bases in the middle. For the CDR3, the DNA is TGTGCCAGCACGCGGCGGGGGGGCATAGGCTATGGCTACACCTTC. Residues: CASTRRGGIGYGYTF.

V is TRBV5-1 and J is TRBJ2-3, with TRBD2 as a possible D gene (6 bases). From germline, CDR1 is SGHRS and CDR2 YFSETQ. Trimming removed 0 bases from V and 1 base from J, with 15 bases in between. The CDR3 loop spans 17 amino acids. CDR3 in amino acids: CASSLAVGGAGTDTQYF. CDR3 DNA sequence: TGCGCCAGCAGCTTGGCCGTGGGGGGAGCGGGCACAGATACGCAGTATTTT.

CDR3 sequence reads: CASSSDRGNTEAFF. CDR3 DNA sequence: TGTGCCAGCAGCTCCGACAGGGGGAACACTGAAGCTTTCTTT. V and J are TRBV5-6 and TRBJ1-1, with 8 bases lining up with TRBD1. From germline, CDR1 is SGHDT and CDR2 YYEEEE. This CDR3 is 14 amino acids long. Trimming cost V 3 bases and J 1 base; bases outside gene matches: 2.

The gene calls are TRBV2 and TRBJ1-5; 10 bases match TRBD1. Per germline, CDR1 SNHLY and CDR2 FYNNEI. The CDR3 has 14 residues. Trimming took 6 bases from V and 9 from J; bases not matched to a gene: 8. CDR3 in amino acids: CASRADRGIGPQHF. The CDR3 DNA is TGTGCCAGCAGGGCGGACAGGGGGATTGGGCCCCAGCATTTT.

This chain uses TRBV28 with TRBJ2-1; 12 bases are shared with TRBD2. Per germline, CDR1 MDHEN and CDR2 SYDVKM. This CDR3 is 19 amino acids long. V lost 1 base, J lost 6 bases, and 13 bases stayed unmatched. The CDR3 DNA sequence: TGTGCCAGCAGTTTATTAGCTAGCGGGAGGGCCCTCAGGTTCAATGAGCAGTTCTTC. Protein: CASSLLASGRALRFNEQFF.

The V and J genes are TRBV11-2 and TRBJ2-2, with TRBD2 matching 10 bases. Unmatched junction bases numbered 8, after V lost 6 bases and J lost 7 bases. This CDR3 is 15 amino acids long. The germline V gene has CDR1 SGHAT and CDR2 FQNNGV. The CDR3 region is CASRRSGRAIGELFF. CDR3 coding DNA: TGTGCCAGCAGGCGCAGCGGGAGGGCCATCGGGGAGCTGTTTTTT.

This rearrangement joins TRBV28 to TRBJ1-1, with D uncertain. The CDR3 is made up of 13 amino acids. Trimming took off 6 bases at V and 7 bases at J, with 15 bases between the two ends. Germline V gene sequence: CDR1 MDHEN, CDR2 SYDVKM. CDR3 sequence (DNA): TGTGCCAGCAGATCACGCCGACAAGTTGAAGCTTTCTTT. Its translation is CASRSRRQVEAFF. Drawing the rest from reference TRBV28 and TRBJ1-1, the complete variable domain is DVKVTQSSRYLVKRTGEKVFLECVQDMDHENMFWYRQDPGLGLRLIYFSYDVKMKEKGDIPEGYSVSREKKERFSLILESASTNQTSMYLCASRSRRQVEAFFGQGTRLTVV.

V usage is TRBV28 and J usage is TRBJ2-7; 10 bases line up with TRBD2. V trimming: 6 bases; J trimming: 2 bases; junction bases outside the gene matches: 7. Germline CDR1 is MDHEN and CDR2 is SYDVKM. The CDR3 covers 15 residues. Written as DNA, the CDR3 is TGTGCCAGCAGACCTCCTAGCGGGGGACCCTACGAGCAGTACTTC. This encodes CASRPPSGGPYEQYF.

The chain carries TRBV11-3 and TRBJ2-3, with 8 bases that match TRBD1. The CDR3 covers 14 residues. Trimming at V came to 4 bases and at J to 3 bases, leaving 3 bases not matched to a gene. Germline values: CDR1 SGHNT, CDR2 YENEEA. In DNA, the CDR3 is TGTGCCAGCAGCTCGGACAGGGCGACAGATACGCAGTATTTT. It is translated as CASSSDRATDTQYF.

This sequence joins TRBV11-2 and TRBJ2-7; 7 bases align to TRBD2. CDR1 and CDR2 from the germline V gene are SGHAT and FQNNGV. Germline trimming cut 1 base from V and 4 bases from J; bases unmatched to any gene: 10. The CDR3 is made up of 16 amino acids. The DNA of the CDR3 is TGTGCCAGCAGCTTAGGTAGGGCTAGCGGAGGATACGAGCAGTACTTC. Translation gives CASSLGRASGGYEQYF.

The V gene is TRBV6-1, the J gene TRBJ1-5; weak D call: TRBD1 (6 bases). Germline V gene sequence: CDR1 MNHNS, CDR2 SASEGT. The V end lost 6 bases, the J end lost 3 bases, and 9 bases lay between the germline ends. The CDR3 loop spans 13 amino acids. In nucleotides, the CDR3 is TGTGCCAGCAGAAGGGACACCAATCAGCCCCAGCATTTT. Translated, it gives CASRRDTNQPQHF.

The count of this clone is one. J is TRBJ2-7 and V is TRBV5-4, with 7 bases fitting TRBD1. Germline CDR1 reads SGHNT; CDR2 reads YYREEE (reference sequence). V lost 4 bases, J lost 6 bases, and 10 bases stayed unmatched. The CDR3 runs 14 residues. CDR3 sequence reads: CASSPGQPLREQYF. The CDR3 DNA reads TGTGCCAGCAGCCCGGGACAGCCCTTGCGCGAGCAGTACTTC.

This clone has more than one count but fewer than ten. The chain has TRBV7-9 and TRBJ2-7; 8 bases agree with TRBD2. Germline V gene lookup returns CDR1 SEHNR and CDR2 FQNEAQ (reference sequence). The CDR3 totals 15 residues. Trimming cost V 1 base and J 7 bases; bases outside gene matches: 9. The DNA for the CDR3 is TGTGCCAGCAGCTTAGAGGCGGGAGGCGAGGGGGAGCAGTACTTC. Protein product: CASSLEAGGEGEQYF. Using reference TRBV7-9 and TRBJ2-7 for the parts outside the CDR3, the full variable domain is DTGVSQNPRHKITKRGQNVTFRCDPISEHNRLYWYRQTLGQGPEFLTYFQNEAQLEKSRLLSDRFSAERPKGSFSTLEIQRTEQGDSAMYLCASSLEAGGEGEQYFGPGTRLTVT.

The CDR3 sequence: CASSTRDRDGYTF. CDR3 in DNA: TGCGCCAGCAGCACCCGGGACAGGGATGGCTACACCTTC. The chain combines TRBV5-1 with TRBJ1-2; 9 bases match TRBD1. V lost 4 bases, J lost 6 bases, and 4 bases stayed unmatched. Germline V gene lookup returns CDR1 SGHRS and CDR2 YFSETQ. CDR3 length: 13 amino acids.

The DNA for the CDR3 is TGTGCCAGCAGTTACCAGGGCCTTATGTCAGAGCAGTACTTC. It is translated as CASSYQGLMSEQYF. This sequence joins TRBV28 and TRBJ2-7; TRBD1 might be the D (5 bases). Germline V gene data show CDR1 as MDHEN and CDR2 as SYDVKM. CDR3 length: 14 residues. The V end lost 4 bases, the J end lost 7 bases, and 17 bases lay between the germline ends.

This CDR3 is CASSYALYEQYF. CDR3 nucleotide sequence: TGTGCCAGCAGTTATGCCCTTTACGAGCAGTACTTC. The chain has TRBV6-6 and TRBJ2-7; no firm D call. CDR1 is MNHNY and CDR2 is SVGAGI in the germline V gene (reference sequence). This CDR3 region has 12 residues. Trimming shortened V by 3 bases and J by 4 bases, and 7 bases separated the two germline ends.

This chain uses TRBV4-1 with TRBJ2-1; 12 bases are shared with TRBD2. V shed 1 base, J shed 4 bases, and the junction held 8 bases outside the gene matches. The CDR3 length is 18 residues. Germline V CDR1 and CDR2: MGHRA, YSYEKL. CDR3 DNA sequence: TGCGCCAGCAGCCAAGGTCCTCTAGCGGGAGGGGAGTACAATGAGCAGTTCTTC. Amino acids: CASSQGPLAGGEYNEQFF.

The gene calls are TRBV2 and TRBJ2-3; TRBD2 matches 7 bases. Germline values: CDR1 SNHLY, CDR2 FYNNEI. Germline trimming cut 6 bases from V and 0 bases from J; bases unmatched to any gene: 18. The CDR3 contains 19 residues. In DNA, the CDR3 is TGTGCCAGCAGGGCGAATGAAGGAATGGGGGGGACTAGCACAGATACGCAGTATTTT. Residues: CASRANEGMGGTSTDTQYF.

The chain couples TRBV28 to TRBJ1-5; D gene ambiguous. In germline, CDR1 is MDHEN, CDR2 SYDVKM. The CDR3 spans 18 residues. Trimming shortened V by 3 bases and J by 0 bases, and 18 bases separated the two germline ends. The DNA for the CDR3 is TGTGCCAGCAGTTTGTCGGCGGGGTTGGGGTCTAGCAATCAGCCCCAGCATTTT. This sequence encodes CASSLSAGLGSSNQPQHF.

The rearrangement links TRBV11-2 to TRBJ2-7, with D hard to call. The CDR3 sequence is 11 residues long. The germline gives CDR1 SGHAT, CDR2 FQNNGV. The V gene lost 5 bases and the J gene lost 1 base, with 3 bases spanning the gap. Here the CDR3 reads CASSISYEQYF. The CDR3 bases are TGTGCCAGCAGCATTTCCTACGAGCAGTACTTC. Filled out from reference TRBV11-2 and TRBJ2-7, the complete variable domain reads EAGVAQSPRYKIIEKRQSVAFWCNPISGHATLYWYQQILGQGPKLLIQFQNNGVVDDSQLPKDRFSAERLKGVDSTLKIQPAKLEDSAVYLCASSISYEQYFGPGTRLTVT.

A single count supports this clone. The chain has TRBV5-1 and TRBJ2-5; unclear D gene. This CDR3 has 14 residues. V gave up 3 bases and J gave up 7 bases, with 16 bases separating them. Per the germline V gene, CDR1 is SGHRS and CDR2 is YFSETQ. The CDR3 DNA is TGCGCCAGCAGCTCAGTCCCCGGCGCCCGGACCCAGTACTTC. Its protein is CASSSVPGARTQYF.